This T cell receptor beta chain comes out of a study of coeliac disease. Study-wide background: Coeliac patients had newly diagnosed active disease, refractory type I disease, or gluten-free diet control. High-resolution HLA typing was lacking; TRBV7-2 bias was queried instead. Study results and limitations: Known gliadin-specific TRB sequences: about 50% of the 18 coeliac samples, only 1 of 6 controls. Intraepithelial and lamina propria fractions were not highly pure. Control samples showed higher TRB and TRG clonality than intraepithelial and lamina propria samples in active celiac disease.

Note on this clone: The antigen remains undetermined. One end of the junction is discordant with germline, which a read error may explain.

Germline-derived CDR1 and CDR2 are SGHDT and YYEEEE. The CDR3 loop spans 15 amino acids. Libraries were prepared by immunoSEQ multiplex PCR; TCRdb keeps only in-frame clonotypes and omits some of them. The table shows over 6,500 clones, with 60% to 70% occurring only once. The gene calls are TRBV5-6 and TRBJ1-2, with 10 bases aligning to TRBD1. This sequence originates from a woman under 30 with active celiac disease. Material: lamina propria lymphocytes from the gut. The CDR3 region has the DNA TGCGCCAGCAGCAAGGCAGTGGACAGGGGGTTAGGCTACACCTTC. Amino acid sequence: CASSKAVDRGLGYTF.